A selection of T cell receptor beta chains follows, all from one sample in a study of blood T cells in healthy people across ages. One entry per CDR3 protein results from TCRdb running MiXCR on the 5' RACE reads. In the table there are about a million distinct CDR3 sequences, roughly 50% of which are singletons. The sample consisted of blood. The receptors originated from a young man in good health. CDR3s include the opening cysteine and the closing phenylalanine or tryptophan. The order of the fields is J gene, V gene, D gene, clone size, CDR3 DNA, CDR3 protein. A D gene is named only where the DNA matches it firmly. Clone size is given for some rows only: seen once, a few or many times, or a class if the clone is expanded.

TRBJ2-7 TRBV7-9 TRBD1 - TGTGCCAACAGCTTAACAGGGGTAGACTACGAGCAGTACTTC CANSLTGVDYEQYF
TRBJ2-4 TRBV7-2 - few TGTGCCAGCAGCTTAGTGAGCGAGGGCTCCAAAAACATTCAGTACTTC CASSLVSEGSKNIQYF
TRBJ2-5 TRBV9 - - TGTGCCAGCAGCGTAGGATTTGAGGGGGTGAAGACCCAGTACTTC CASSVGFEGVKTQYF
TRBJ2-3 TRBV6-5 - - TGTGCCAGCAGTTACTGGGGGGTTCCCCCCACAGATACGCAGTATTTT CASSYWGVPPTDTQYF
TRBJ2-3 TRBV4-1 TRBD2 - TGCGCCAGCAGCCAAGATATAGCGGGAGGGCTAGATACGCAGTATTTT CASSQDIAGGLDTQYF
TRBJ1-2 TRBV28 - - TGTGCCAGCAGTTTTGCTTCACAGGGCTATGGCTACACCTTC CASSFASQGYGYTF
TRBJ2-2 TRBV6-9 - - TGTGCCACTCGCGGGTTATGGTTTGCCGGGGAGCTGTTTTTT CATRGLWFAGELFF
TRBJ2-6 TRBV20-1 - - TGCAGTGCTAGAGATAGTAGGACCTCTGGGGCCAACGTCCTGACTTTC CSARDSRTSGANVLTF
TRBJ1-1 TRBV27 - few TGTGCCAGCAGTTTCAGCCCAGGGACGAACACTGAAGCTTTCTTT CASSFSPGTNTEAFF
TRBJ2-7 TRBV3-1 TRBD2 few TGTGCCAGCAGCCCGGGGACTAAGCAGTACTTC CASSPGTKQYF
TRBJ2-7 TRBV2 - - TGTGCCAGCAGAGAGCCGGTGCTGAGCTCCTACAATGAGCAGTACTTC CASREPVLSSYNEQYF
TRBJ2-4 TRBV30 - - TGTGCCTGGGACACGGCGGGTGAGCAGTACTTC CAWDTAGEQYF
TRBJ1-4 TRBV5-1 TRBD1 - TGCGCCAGCAGCTTGCTCCGGACAGGGGAGAATGAAAAACTGTTTTTT CASSLLRTGENEKLFF
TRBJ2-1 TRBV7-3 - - TGTGCCAGCAGCGTGGGATCTAGCCTTACGAGCTCCTACAATGAGCAGTTCTTC CASSVGSSLTSSYNEQFF
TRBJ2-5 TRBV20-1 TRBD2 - TGTAGTGCTAGAGATAGCCTAGCGGGGGGACGGCTGACCCAGTACTTC CSARDSLAGGRLTQYF
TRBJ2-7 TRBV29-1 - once TGCAGCGTTGATAGTCTGCGTCTCAGCTCCTACAATGAGCAGTACTTC CSVDSLRLSSYNEQYF
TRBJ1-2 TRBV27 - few TGTGCCAGCGGCCCGGGACAAACTAACTATGGCTACACCTTC CASGPGQTNYGYTF
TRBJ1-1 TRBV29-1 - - TGCAGCGTTACCCGGTCAGGGATAGGAGAAGCTTTCTTT CSVTRSGIGEAFF
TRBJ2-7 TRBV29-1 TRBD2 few TGCAGCGTTGGGATGTGGGGGGGTACTTACGAGCAGTACTTC CSVGMWGGTYEQYF
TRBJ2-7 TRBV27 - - TGTGCCAGCAGTAGGGGACAGGGGACTAGCGGAACCTACGAGCAGTACTTC CASSRGQGTSGTYEQYF